The sequence of this T cell receptor beta chain was determined in a study of blood T cell repertoires in COVID-19. Study details: Italy, Spain and the United States were the sources of the convalescent and acute COVID-19 samples. PBMCs, B-cell-depleted T cells, or T cells provided the cDNA or gDNA that made up the material.

Per the study methods: Estimated nucleated cell counts came from reference gene primer amplification. This table comes from immunoSEQ multiplex PCR, and its TCRdb copy is limited to in-frame clones, with some not included. V, J and clone size reflect that table, while D and trimming were determined from the DNA. Here the sample spans about 240,000 clones, nearly 85% being singletons. CDR3 length equals 17 residues. J lost 0 bases, V lost 1 base, and 4 bases had no gene match. The germline V gene has CDR1 KGHDR and CDR2 SFDVKD. Input material: peripheral blood. The V gene is TRBV24-1, the J gene TRBJ2-5, with 10 bases that match TRBD1. The receptor comes from a human donor in a cohort sampled during active COVID-19. CDR3 DNA sequence: TGTGCCACCAGTGATTTTAGGACAGGGGGTTACCAAGAGACCCAGTACTTC. Protein sequence: CATSDFRTGGYQETQYF.